The 14 T cell receptor beta chains presented below share a single source sample, sequenced in a study of early T cells in non-severe SARS-CoV-2 infection. TCRdb independently ran MiXCR on the 5' RACE reads; one entry per CDR3 protein. Of tens of thousands of distinct CDR3 sequences in the sample, about 9.1% were seen once. Input material: whole blood. The receptors were gathered from an adult who was a healthcare worker with PCR-confirmed SARS-CoV-2 infection or an uninfected control (not recorded which).

This clonotype was detected ten times or more. The chain combines TRBV29-1 with TRBJ2-6; possibly TRBD1 or TRBD2 for D (5 bases each). Germline-derived CDR1 and CDR2 are SQVTM and ANQGSEA. V was pared by 4 bases and J by 0 bases, with 10 bases between. The CDR3 consists of 15 residues. This chain's CDR3 is CSVGDLTSGANVLTF. The DNA for the CDR3 is TGCAGCGTTGGGGACCTCACCTCTGGGGCCAACGTCCTGACTTTC.

This clonotype was seen at least ten times. The chain carries TRBV6-1 and TRBJ2-2; no clear D. Germline V gives CDR1 MNHNS, CDR2 SASEGT. V lost 7 bases to trimming and J lost 7 bases, with 10 bases between them. The length of the CDR3 is 12 residues. CDR3 sequence: CASISLIGELFF. Written as DNA, the CDR3 is TGTGCCAGCATCTCTCTTATCGGGGAGCTGTTTTTT.

This clonotype was picked up many times. CDR3 loop: CAWRGRAGEETQYF. The DNA of the CDR3 is TGTGCCTGGAGGGGGCGTGCGGGGGAAGAGACCCAGTACTTC. J is TRBJ2-5 and V is TRBV30; 7 bases are shared with TRBD2. The CDR3 is made up of 14 amino acids. CDR1 is GTSNPN, CDR2 SVGIG, per germline (reference sequence). V dropped 3 bases and J dropped 3; count of bases not matched to a gene: 7.

In its sample, this clonotype was seen a few times. This rearrangement joins TRBV5-4 to TRBJ2-2, with 8 nucleotides matching TRBD1. J was trimmed by 5 bases and V by 6 bases; bases with no gene match: 6. This CDR3 has 14 residues. Per germline, CDR1 SGHNT and CDR2 YYREEE (reference sequence). CDR3 sequence reads: CASTPGQETGELFF. CDR3 nucleotide sequence: TGTGCCAGCACCCCGGGACAGGAGACCGGGGAGCTGTTTTTT.

This clonotype was seen ten or more times. The V call is TRBV30, the J call TRBJ1-5; no clear D gene. The CDR3 is 13 residues long. Germline CDR1 and CDR2: GTSNPN and SVGIG (reference sequence). Trimming stripped 1 base from V and 5 bases from J, with 9 bases between. The CDR3 loop reads CAWSAEGDQPQHF. DNA for the CDR3: TGTGCCTGGAGTGCAGAGGGTGATCAGCCCCAGCATTTT.

In its sample, this clonotype was seen a few times. V gene TRBV18 combines with J gene TRBJ1-1; no firm D call. This CDR3 comprises 14 residues. Trimming took 0 bases from V and 0 from J, leaving 5 bases between them. CDR1 and CDR2 from the germline V gene are KGHSH and LQKENI. The DNA for the CDR3 is TGTGCCAGCTCACCACCGGGCCTGAACACTGAAGCTTTCTTT. Translated, it gives CASSPPGLNTEAFF.

This clonotype was detected ten times or more. The J gene is TRBJ2-2, the V gene TRBV6-5, with D unclear. CDR3 size: 17 residues. Trimming shortened V by 2 bases and J by 0 bases, and 13 bases separated the two germline ends. Per germline, CDR1 MNHEY and CDR2 SVGAGI. The CDR3 is CASSYRLGSPNTGELFF. CDR3 DNA: TGTGCCAGCAGTTACAGACTGGGTTCGCCGAACACCGGGGAGCTGTTTTTT.

This clonotype showed up many times. The J gene is TRBJ1-1, the V gene TRBV6-2 or TRBV6-3, with D unresolved. This CDR3 spans 14 amino acids. Between the trimmed V and J ends, which lost 5 bases and 0 bases, there was a span of 10 bases. Looked up from germline, CDR1 is MNHEY and CDR2 is SVGEGT. CDR3: CASSIERLNTEAFF. In DNA form, the CDR3 reads TGTGCCAGCAGTATCGAGCGGCTGAACACTGAAGCTTTCTTT.

The chain has TRBV5-1 and TRBJ2-1; possible D gene TRBD2, 6 bases. The germline V gene encodes CDR1 SGHRS and CDR2 YFSETQ. Between the trimmed V and J ends, which lost 0 bases and 7 bases, there was a span of 8 bases. The CDR3 runs to 13 residues. The CDR3 nucleotides are TGCGCCAGCAGCTTGGGACTAGAAAATGAGCAGTTCTTC. Translation gives CASSLGLENEQFF.

This clonotype was seen at least ten times. This rearrangement joins TRBV12-3 or TRBV12-4 to TRBJ2-1; D gene ambiguous. The CDR3 contains 13 residues. V was shortened by 6 bases and J by 3 bases, with 9 bases between the two germline ends. CDR3 amino acids: CASRLTFYNEQFF. The DNA for the CDR3 is TGTGCCAGCAGGCTAACGTTCTACAATGAGCAGTTCTTC.

This clonotype was seen ten or more times. The rearrangement joins TRBV3-1 to TRBJ1-5, with D tentatively TRBD1 (5 bases). This CDR3 region has 15 residues. Germline-derived CDR1 and CDR2 are LGHDT and YNNKEL (reference sequence). V was cut by 1 base and J by 0 bases, with 7 bases left in between. In DNA, the CDR3 is TGTGCCAGCAGCCAAGTCGGGGGTAGCAATCAGCCCCAGCATTTT. This translates into CASSQVGGSNQPQHF.

The chain joins TRBV20-1 to TRBJ2-3; 7 nucleotides agree with TRBD2. Germline V CDR1 and CDR2: DFQATT, SNEGSKA (reference sequence). After removal of 0 bases from V and 1 base from J, the junction contained 13 bases not matched to a gene. The CDR3 is 18 residues long. The CDR3 DNA sequence: TGCAGTGCTAGAGATTTTAGAGGGCCAAGCGGGGGCACAGATACGCAGTATTTT. It specifies CSARDFRGPSGGTDTQYF.

This clonotype showed up many times. The rearrangement uses TRBV29-1 and TRBJ1-3, with D unresolved. Trimming cost V 7 bases and J 0 bases, with 16 bases left between them. Germline-derived CDR1 and CDR2 are SQVTM and ANQGSEA. CDR3 length: 15 amino acids. The CDR3 loop reads CSGWLTTNSGNTIYF. The CDR3 bases are TGCAGCGGTTGGCTTACGACCAACTCTGGAAACACCATATATTTT.

This clonotype was picked up a small number of times. The chain recombines TRBV15 with TRBJ2-7; tentatively, D is TRBD1 (6 bases). Germline CDR1 is LNHNV and CDR2 is YYDKDF (reference sequence). There are 14 residues in the CDR3. Deletions cut 4 bases from V and 1 base from J, with 11 bases between. The DNA for the CDR3 is TGTGCCACCAGCACAGAAGACAGGTCCTACGAGCAGTACTTC. Protein product: CATSTEDRSYEQYF.